Shown below are 8 T cell receptor beta chains from a single sample sequenced in a study of blood T cell repertoires in COVID-19. Data came from immunoSEQ multiplex PCR; TCRdb stores just in-frame clones and leaves some out. The table lists over 45,000 clones, around 88% of them singletons. Sequences were obtained from peripheral blood. The receptors here all came from a woman at least 80 years old with acute or convalescent COVID-19.

This clone is a singleton in its sample. This chain joins TRBV5-4 and TRBJ1-2; a possible D gene is TRBD1 (6 bases). V lost 4 bases and J 4 bases, leaving 14 bases between the germline ends. Germline V gene data show CDR1 as SGHNT and CDR2 as YYREEE (reference sequence). The CDR3 contains 14 residues. In nucleotides, the CDR3 is TGTGCCAGCAGCACCGGACAGTTTCTCTATGGCTACACCTTC. This sequence encodes CASSTGQFLYGYTF.

The genes are TRBV6-1 and TRBJ2-3; D might be TRBD1 (6 bases). CDR3 length: 14 amino acids. Germline V gene lookup returns CDR1 MNHNS and CDR2 SASEGT. Trimming took 1 base from V and 4 from J, leaving 9 bases between them. The CDR3 sequence: CASSEGTEADTQYF. CDR3 sequence (DNA): TGTGCCAGCAGTGAAGGGACAGAAGCAGATACGCAGTATTTT.

Remarks on this clone: Other DNA sequences from this sample encode an identical CDR3 as well. The chain joins TRBV11-2 to TRBJ2-7, with 8 bases lining up with TRBD1. The CDR3 is 13 amino acids. Germline values: CDR1 SGHAT, CDR2 FQNNGV. V was clipped by 5 bases and J by 3 bases; unmatched bases: 3. CDR3 in amino acids: CASSLDRDYEQYF. For the CDR3, the DNA is TGTGCCAGCAGCCTGGACAGGGACTACGAGCAGTACTTC.

The genes are TRBV5-1 and TRBJ1-1; D is possibly TRBD1 (5 bases). CDR1 and CDR2 from the germline V gene are SGHRS and YFSETQ. This CDR3 is 14 amino acids long. The germline V and J ends were trimmed by 2 bases and 8 bases, with 16 bases remaining between them. This CDR3 reads CASSFGHRSLEAFF. The DNA for the CDR3 is TGCGCCAGCAGCTTCGGACACAGGTCACTCGAAGCTTTCTTT.

As for this clone: The germline gene is not matched at one end of the junction; a read error may be the cause. Other nucleotide sequences from this sample produce the same CDR3. The chain joins TRBV11-3 to TRBJ2-2; D is uncertain. Germline loops: CDR1 SGHNT, CDR2 YENEEA. This CDR3 comprises 14 residues. DNA of the CDR3: TGTGCCAGTAGCTTGCTAGCGAACACCGGGGAGCTGTTTTTT. This codes for CASSLLANTGELFF.

This rearrangement joins TRBV21-1 to TRBJ1-5; the table names TRBD1, a call not compared with the DNA. TRBV21-1 is given as a pseudogene. The CDR3 contains 14 residues. The CDR3 DNA reads TGTGCCAGCTCCTCATGGACAGGGCATCAGCCCCAGCATTTT. Its translation is CASSSWTGHQPQHF.

The chain couples TRBV6-5 to TRBJ1-1; TRBD1 matches at 8 bases. Trimming removed 7 bases from V and 11 bases from J; junction bases left unmatched: 15. The CDR3 is 14 residues long. Germline V gives CDR1 MNHEY, CDR2 SVGAGI. CDR3 residues: CASTGQGFTSGAFF. The CDR3 DNA follows: TGTGCCAGCACTGGACAGGGATTCACTTCTGGGGCTTTCTTT.

The chain carries TRBV7-9 and TRBJ2-1, with TRBD2 as a possible D gene (5 bases). V was shortened by 1 base and J by 12 bases, with 10 bases between the two germline ends. The CDR3 is made up of 12 amino acids. The germline CDR1 and CDR2 sequences are SEHNR and FQNEAQ (reference sequence). The CDR3 DNA is TGTGCCAGCAGCTTAGAGTCTAGCAGGCAGTTCTTC. Its translation is CASSLESSRQFF. Variable domain in full (rest from reference TRBV7-9 and TRBJ2-1): DTGVSQNPRHKITKRGQNVTFRCDPISEHNRLYWYRQTLGQGPEFLTYFQNEAQLEKSRLLSDRFSAERPKGSFSTLEIQRTEQGDSAMYLCASSLESSRQFFGPGTRLTVL.